This record looks at one T cell receptor beta chain sequence and its context. Its target is not known. Sequenced by immunoSEQ multiplex PCR; TCRdb stores in-frame clones only, minus some. The sample lists under 70,000 clones, approximately 73% occurring once. This sample was taken from a study of vaccination effects on CD4 cells after COVID-19. V trimming: 5 bases; J trimming: 7 bases; junction bases outside the gene matches: 5. CDR3 length: 14 amino acids. Per the germline V gene, CDR1 is SGHTA and CDR2 is FQGTGA. With the ViraFEST assay, the study expanded antigen-specific CD4+ T cells using viral peptide pools, then sequenced them. Following an approximately ten-day culture, CD4+ T cells were purified. This person's SARS-CoV-2 infection, confirmed by PCR, occurred between March and December 2020. It was an HIV-1 Nef peptide pool that made up the negative control culture.

The source of this sequence is a human donor who had a prior SARS-CoV-2 infection. The chain recombines TRBV7-3 with TRBJ1-6; the match to TRBD1 covers 7 bases. The specimen was CD4+ T cells from PBMCs cultured with HIV peptides, collected before COVID-19 vaccination. Subset indicated: HIV-1 Nef peptide pool negative control/reference culture. The CDR3 here is CASSQGQENSPLHF. The DNA of the CDR3 is TGTGCCAGCAGCCAAGGACAGGAGAATTCACCCCTCCACTTT.